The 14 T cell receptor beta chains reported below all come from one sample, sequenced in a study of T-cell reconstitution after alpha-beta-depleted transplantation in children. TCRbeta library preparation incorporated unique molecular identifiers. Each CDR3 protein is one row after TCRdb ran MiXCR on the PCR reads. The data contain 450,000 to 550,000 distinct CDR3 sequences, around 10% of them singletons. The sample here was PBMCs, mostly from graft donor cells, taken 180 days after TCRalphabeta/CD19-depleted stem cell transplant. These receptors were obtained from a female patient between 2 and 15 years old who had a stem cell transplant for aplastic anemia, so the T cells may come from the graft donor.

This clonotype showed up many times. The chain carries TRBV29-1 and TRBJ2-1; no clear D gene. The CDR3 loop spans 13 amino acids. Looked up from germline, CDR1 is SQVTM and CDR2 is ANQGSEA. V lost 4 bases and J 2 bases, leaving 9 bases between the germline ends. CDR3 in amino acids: CSVAVTTYNEQFF. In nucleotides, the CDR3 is TGCAGCGTTGCCGTGACAACCTACAATGAGCAGTTCTTC.

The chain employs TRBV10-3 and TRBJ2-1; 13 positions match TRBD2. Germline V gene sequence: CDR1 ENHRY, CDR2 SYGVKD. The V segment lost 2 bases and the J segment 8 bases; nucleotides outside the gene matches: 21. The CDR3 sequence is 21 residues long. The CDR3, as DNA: TGTGCCATCAGTGAGACTGGCGGGAGATTCCGGACTAGCGGGAGTTACGATGAGCAGTTCTTC. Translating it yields CAISETGGRFRTSGSYDEQFF.

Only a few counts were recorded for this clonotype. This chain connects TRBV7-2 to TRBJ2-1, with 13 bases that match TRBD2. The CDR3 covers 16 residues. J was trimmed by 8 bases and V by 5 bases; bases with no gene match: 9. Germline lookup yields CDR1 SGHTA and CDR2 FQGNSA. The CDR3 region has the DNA TGTGCCAGCAGCATACTCGGACTAGCGGGAGCCCATGAGCAGTTCTTC. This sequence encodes CASSILGLAGAHEQFF.

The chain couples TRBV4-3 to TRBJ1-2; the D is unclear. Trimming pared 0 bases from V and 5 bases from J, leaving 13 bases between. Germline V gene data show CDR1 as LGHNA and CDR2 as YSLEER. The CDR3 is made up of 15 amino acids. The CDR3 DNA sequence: TGCGCCAGCAGCCAAGATCCCATGAACTTATATGGCTACACCTTC. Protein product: CASSQDPMNLYGYTF.

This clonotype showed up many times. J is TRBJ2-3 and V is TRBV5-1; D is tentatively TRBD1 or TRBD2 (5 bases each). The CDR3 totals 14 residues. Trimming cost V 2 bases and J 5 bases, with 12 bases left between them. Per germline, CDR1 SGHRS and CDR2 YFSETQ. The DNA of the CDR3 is TGCGCCAGCAGCTTAGGGGTCAGCGGAGATACGCAGTATTTT. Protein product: CASSLGVSGDTQYF.

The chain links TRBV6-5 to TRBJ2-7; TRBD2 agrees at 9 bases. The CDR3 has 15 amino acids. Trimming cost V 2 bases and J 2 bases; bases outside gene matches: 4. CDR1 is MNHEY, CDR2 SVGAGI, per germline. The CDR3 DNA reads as TGTGCCAGCAGTTACGAGCTAGCGGGACCCTACGAGCAGTACTTC. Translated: CASSYELAGPYEQYF.

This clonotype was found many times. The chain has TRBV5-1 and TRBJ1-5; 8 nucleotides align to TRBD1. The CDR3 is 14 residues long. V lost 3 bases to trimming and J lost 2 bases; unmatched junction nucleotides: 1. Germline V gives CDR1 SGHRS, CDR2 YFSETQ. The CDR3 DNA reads TGCGCCAGCAGCTCACAGGGGGGCAATCAGCCCCAGCATTTT. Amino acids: CASSSQGGNQPQHF.

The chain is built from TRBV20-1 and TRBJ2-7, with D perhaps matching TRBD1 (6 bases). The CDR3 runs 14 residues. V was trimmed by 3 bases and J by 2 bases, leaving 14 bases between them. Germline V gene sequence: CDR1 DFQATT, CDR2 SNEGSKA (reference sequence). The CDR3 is CSASGSAGAYEQYV. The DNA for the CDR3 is TGCAGTGCTAGTGGCTCGGCAGGGGCCTACGAGCAGTACGTC.

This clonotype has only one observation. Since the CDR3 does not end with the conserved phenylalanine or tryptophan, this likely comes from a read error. This CDR3 reads CASSLGQGYTEAFY. The CDR3 DNA is TGTGCCAGCAGCTTAGGACAGGGGTACACTGAAGCTTTCTAT. The V and J genes are TRBV11-2 and TRBJ1-1, with 8 bases aligning to TRBD1. The CDR3 extends over 14 amino acids. After removal of 1 base from V and 3 bases from J, the junction contained 1 base not matched to a gene. Germline V gene lookup returns CDR1 SGHAT and CDR2 FQNNGV.

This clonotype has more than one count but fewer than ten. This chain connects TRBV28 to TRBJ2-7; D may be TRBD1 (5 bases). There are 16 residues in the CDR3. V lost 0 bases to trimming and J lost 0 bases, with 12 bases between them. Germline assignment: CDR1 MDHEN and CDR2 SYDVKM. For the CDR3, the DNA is TGTGCCAGCAGTTTATGGGCAGGGCAAACCTCCTACGAGCAGTACTTC. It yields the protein CASSLWAGQTSYEQYF.

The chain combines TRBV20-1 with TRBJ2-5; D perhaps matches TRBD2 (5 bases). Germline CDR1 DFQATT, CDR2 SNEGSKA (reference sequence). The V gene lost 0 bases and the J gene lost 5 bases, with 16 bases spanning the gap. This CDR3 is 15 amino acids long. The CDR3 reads CSARDGRAGAETQYF. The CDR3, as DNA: TGCAGTGCTAGAGATGGGCGGGCGGGCGCGGAGACCCAGTACTTC.

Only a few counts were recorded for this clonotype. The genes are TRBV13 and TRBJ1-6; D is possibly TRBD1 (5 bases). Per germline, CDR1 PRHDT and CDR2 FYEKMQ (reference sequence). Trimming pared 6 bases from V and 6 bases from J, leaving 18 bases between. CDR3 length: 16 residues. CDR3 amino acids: CASSLTTGTANSPLHF. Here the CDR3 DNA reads TGTGCCAGCAGTTTAACGACCGGGACGGCTAATTCACCCCTCCACTTT.

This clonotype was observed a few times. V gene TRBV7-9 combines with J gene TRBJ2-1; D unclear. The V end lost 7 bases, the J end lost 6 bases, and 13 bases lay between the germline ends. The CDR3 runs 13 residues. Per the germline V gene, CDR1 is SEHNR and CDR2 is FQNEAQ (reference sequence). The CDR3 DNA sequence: TGTGCCAGCACCCCCGGGCGCGGCAATGAGCAGTTCTTC. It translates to CASTPGRGNEQFF.

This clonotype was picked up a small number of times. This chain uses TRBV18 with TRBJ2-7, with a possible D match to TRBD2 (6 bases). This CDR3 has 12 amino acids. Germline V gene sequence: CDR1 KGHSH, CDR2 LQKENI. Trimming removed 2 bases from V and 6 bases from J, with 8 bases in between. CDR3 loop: CASSPGGIEQYF. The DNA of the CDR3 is TGTGCCAGCTCACCAGGGGGGATCGAGCAGTACTTC.